This T cell receptor beta chain was retrieved from a study of Graves' ophthalmopathy and Graves' hyperthyroidism. Germline V gene data show CDR1 as SQVTM and CDR2 as ANQGSEA. Both ends counted, the CDR3 spans 13 residues. Pregnant or lactating patients and those with other autoimmune diseases or uncontrolled infections were excluded. A word on this clonotype: Its cognate antigen is unknown. Because the CDR3's place on the DNA is in doubt, the DNA is left out and the CDR3 is given as listed by TCRdb.

Amplification of the TCR beta CDR3 regions used RNA transcripts (as template). The library came from an HTBI-primed first-round RT-PCR and a second-round multiplex PCR. One entry per CDR3 protein results from TCRdb running MiXCR on the multiplex PCR reads. Seen here are over a million distinct CDR3 sequences, about two fifths observed once, and the top ten hold 11%. Notes on the study in general: Built on 13 signatures, a model told ophthalmopathy apart from stable hyperthyroidism with approximately 85% sensitivity and around 80% specificity.

Sequenced: peripheral blood or thyroid tissue (not recorded which). V gene TRBV29-1 combines with J gene TRBJ1-5; the D segment call TRBD1 is taken from the table without a DNA check. The TCR originated in an adult man with Graves' hyperthyroidism. The chain's CDR3 is CSAWGTGNQPQHF.